The sequence of this TCR beta chain was determined in a study of shared clonotypes between healthy human individuals. J gave up 7 bases and V 7 bases, and 8 bases lay outside the gene matches. CDR3 size: 14 residues. The germline V gene has CDR1 MNHEY and CDR2 SMNVEV (reference sequence). Assay used: immunoSEQ multiplex PCR; TCRdb lists only in-frame clones, some missing. Altogether about 480,000 clones are present, over 60% being singletons, with the ten largest covering roughly an eighth. The sample consisted of PBMCs. The chain recombines TRBV27 with TRBJ2-1, with TRBD2 matching 9 bases. This clonotype was obtained from a woman aged 40 to 50 in good health. Some clones in this sample may be carry-over from other donors' samples. The CDR3 coding sequence is TGTGCCAGCACCGGCGGGAGGGGTGAAAATGAGCAGTTCTTC. This gives the protein CASTGGRGENEQFF.